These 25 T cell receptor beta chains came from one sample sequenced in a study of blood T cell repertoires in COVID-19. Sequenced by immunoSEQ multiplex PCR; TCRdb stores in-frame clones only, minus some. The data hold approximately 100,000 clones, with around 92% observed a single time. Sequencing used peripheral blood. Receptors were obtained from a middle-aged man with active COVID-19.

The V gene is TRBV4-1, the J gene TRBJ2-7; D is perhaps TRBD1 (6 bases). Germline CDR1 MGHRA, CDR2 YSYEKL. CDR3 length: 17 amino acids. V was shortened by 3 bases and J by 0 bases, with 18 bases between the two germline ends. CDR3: CASSQYLSTGTSYEQYF. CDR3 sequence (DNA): TGCGCCAGCAGCCAGTACTTAAGTACAGGGACCTCCTACGAGCAGTACTTC.

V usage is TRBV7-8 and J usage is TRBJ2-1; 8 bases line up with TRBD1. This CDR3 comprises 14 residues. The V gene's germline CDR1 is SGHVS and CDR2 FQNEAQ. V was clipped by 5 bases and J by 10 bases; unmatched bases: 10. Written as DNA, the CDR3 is TGTGCCAGCAGCAGATCACAGGGGGAACAGGAGCAGTTCTTC. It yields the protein CASSRSQGEQEQFF.

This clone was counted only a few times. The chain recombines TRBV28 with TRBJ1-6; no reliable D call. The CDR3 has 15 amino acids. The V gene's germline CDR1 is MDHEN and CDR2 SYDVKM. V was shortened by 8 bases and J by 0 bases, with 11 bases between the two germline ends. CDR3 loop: CASQDSSSYNSPLHF. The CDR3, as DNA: TGTGCCAGCCAAGACTCGAGCTCCTATAATTCACCCCTCCACTTT.

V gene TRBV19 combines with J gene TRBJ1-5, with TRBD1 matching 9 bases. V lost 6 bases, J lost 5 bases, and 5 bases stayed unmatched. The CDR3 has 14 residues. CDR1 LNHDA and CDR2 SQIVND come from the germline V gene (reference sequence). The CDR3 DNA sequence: TGTGCCAGTAGGATGGGACAGGGCCATCAGCCCCAGCATTTT. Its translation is CASRMGQGHQPQHF.

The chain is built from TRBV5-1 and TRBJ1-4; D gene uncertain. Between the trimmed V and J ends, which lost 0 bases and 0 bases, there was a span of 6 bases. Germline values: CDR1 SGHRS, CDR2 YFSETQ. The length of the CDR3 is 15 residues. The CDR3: CASSLGDATNEKLFF. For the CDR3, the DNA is TGCGCCAGCAGCTTGGGAGATGCAACTAATGAAAAACTGTTTTTT. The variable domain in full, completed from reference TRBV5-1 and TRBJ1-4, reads KAGVTQTPRYLIKTRGQQVTLSCSPISGHRSVSWYQQTPGQGLQFLFEYFSETQRNKGNFPGRFSGRQFSNSRSEMNVSTLELGDSALYLCASSLGDATNEKLFFGSGTQLSVL.

The CDR3 spells CASSPGTGGGTQYF. CDR3 bases: TGTGCCAGCAGTCCCGGGACAGGGGGCGGGACCCAGTACTTC. The chain links TRBV2 to TRBJ2-5; 12 nucleotides match TRBD1. Looked up from germline, CDR1 is SNHLY and CDR2 is FYNNEI. Unmatched junction bases numbered 5, after V lost 5 bases and J lost 7 bases. The CDR3 contains 14 residues. Using reference TRBV2 and TRBJ2-5 for the parts outside the CDR3, the full variable domain is EPEVTQTPSHQVTQMGQEVILRCVPISNHLYFYWYRQILGQKVEFLVSFYNNEISEKSEIFDDQFSVERPDGSNFTLKIRSTKLEDSAMYFCASSPGTGGGTQYFGPGTRLLVL.

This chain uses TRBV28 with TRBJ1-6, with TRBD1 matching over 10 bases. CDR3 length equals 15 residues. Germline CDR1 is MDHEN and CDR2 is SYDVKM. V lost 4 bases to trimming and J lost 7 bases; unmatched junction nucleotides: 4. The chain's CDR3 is CASSSPGQGNSPLHF. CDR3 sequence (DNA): TGTGCCAGCAGTTCACCGGGACAGGGGAATTCACCCCTCCACTTT. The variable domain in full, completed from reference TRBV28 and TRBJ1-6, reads DVKVTQSSRYLVKRTGEKVFLECVQDMDHENMFWYRQDPGLGLRLIYFSYDVKMKEKGDIPEGYSVSREKKERFSLILESASTNQTSMYLCASSSPGQGNSPLHFGNGTRLTVT.

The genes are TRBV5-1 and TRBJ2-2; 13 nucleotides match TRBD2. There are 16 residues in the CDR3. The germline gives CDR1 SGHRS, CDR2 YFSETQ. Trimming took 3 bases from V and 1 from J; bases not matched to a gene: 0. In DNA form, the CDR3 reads TGCGCCAGCAGCTGGACTAGCGGGAGGAACACCGGGGAGCTGTTTTTT. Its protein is CASSWTSGRNTGELFF.

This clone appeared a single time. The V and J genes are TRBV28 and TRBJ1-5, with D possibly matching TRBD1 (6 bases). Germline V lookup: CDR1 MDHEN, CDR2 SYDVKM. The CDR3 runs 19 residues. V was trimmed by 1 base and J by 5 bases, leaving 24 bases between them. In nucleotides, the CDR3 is TGTGCCAGCAGTTTATCCGTCGGGTTGGGGACAAGTTATGATCAGCCCCAGCATTTT. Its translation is CASSLSVGLGTSYDQPQHF.

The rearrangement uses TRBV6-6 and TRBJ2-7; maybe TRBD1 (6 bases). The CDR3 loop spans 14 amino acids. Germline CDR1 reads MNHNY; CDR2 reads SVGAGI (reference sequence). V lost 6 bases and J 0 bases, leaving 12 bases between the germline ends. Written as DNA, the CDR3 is TGTGCCAGCAGCCTCCCAGGGGCCTCCTACGAGCAGTACTTC. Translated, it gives CASSLPGASYEQYF.

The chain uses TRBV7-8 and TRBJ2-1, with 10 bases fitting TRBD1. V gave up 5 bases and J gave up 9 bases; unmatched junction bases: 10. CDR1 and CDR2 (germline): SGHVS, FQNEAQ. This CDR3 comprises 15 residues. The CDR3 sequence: CASSLRDRGLSEQFF. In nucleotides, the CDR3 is TGTGCCAGCAGCCTCCGGGACAGGGGATTAAGTGAGCAGTTCTTC.

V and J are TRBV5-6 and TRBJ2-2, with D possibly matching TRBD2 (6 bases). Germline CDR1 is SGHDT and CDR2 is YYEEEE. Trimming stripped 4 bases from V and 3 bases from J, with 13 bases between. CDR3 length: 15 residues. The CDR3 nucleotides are TGTGCCAGCAGCCGACGGGACTTAGACACCGGGGAGCTGTTTTTT. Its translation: CASSRRDLDTGELFF.

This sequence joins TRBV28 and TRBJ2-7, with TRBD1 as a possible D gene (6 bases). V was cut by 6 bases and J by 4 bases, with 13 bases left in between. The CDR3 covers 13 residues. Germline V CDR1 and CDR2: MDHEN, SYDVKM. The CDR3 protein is CASRNRDTYEQYF. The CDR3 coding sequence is TGTGCCAGCAGAAACCGGGACACTTACGAGCAGTACTTC. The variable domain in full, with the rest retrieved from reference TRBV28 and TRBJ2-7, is DVKVTQSSRYLVKRTGEKVFLECVQDMDHENMFWYRQDPGLGLRLIYFSYDVKMKEKGDIPEGYSVSREKKERFSLILESASTNQTSMYLCASRNRDTYEQYFGPGTRLTVT.

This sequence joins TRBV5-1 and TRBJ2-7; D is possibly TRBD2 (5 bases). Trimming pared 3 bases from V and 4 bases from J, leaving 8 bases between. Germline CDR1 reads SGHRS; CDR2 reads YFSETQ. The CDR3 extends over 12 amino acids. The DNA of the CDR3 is TGCGCCAGCAGCTCAGAGGGTTACGAGCAGTACTTC. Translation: CASSSEGYEQYF. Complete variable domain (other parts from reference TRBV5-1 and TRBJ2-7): KAGVTQTPRYLIKTRGQQVTLSCSPISGHRSVSWYQQTPGQGLQFLFEYFSETQRNKGNFPGRFSGRQFSNSRSEMNVSTLELGDSALYLCASSSEGYEQYFGPGTRLTVT.

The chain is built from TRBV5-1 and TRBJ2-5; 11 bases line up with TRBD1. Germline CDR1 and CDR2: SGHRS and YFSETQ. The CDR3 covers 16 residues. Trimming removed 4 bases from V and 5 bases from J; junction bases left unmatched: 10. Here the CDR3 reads CASSLWGGTGGETQYF. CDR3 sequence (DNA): TGCGCCAGCAGCCTATGGGGCGGGACAGGGGGTGAGACCCAGTACTTC. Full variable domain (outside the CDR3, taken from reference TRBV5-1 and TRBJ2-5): KAGVTQTPRYLIKTRGQQVTLSCSPISGHRSVSWYQQTPGQGLQFLFEYFSETQRNKGNFPGRFSGRQFSNSRSEMNVSTLELGDSALYLCASSLWGGTGGETQYFGPGTRLLVL.

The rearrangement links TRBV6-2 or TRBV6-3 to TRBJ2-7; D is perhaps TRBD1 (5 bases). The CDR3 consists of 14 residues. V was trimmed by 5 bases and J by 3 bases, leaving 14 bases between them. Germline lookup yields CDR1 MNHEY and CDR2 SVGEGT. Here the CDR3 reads CASSQRQSHYEQYF. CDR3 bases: TGTGCCAGCAGTCAGAGACAGAGCCACTACGAGCAGTACTTC.

The DNA for the CDR3 is TGTGCCAGCAGCTCGAAAACAGGGGGAATCACTGAAGCTTTCTTT. The encoded protein is CASSSKTGGITEAFF. The chain employs TRBV5-4 and TRBJ1-1; TRBD1 agrees at 8 bases. The J segment lost 4 bases and the V segment lost 3 bases, leaving 8 bases of the junction unmatched. The CDR3 contains 15 residues. Germline CDR1 is SGHNT and CDR2 is YYREEE (reference sequence).

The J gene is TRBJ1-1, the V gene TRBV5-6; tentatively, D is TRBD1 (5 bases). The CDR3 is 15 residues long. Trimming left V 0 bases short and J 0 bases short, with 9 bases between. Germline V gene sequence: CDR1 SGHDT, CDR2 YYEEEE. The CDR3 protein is CASSLGDSLNTEAFF. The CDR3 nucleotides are TGTGCCAGCAGCTTGGGAGACAGTTTGAACACTGAAGCTTTCTTT. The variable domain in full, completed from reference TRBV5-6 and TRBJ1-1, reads DAGVTQSPTHLIKTRGQQVTLRCSPKSGHDTVSWYQQALGQGPQFIFQYYEEEERQRGNFPDRFSGHQFPNYSSELNVNALLLGDSALYLCASSLGDSLNTEAFFGQGTRLTVV.

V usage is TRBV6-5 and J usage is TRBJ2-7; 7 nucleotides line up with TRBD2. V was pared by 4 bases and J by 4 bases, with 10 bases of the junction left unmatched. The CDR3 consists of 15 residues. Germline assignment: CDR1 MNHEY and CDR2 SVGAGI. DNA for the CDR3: TGTGCCAGCAGTTCTGGCGGGACTATTATTTACGAGCAGTACTTC. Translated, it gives CASSSGGTIIYEQYF.

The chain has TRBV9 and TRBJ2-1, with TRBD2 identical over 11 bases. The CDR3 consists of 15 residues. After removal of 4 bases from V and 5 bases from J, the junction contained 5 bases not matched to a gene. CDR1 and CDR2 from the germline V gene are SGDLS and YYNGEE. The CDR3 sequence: CASSILAGADNEQFF. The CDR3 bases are TGTGCCAGCAGCATACTAGCGGGGGCAGACAATGAGCAGTTCTTC. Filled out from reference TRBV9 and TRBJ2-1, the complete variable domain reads DSGVTQTPKHLITATGQRVTLRCSPRSGDLSVYWYQQSLDQGLQFLIQYYNGEERAKGNILERFSAQQFPDLHSELNLSSLELGDSALYFCASSILAGADNEQFFGPGTRLTVL.

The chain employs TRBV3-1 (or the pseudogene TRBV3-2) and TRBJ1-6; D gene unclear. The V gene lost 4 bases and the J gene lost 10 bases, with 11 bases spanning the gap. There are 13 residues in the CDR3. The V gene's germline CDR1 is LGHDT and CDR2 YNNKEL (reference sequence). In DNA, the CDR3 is TGTGCCAGCAGCCGAGAGAGGTGGTCACCCCTCCACTTT. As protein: CASSRERWSPLHF.

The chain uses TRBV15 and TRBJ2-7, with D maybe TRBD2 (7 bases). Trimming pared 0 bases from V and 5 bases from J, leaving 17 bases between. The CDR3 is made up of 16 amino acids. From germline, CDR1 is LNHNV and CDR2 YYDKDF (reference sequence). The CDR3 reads CATSRDGGGYVNEQYF. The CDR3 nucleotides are TGTGCCACCAGCAGAGATGGGGGGGGCTATGTAAACGAGCAGTACTTC.

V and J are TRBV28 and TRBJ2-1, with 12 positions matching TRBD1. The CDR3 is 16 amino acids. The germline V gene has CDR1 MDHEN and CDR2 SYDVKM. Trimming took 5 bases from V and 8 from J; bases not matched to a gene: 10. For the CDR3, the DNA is TGTGCCAGCAGTCCTGCCGGGACAGGGGGCCTCTATGAGCAGTTCTTC. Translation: CASSPAGTGGLYEQFF.

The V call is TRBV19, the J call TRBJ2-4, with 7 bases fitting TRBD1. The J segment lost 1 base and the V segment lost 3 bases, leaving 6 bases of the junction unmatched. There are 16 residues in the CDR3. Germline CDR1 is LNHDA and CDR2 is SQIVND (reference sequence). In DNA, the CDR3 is TGTGCCAGTAGTATTGGCGAACAGGGGGCCAAAAACATTCAGTACTTC. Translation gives CASSIGEQGAKNIQYF. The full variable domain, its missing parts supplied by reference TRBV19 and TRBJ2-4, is DGGITQSPKYLFRKEGQNVTLSCEQNLNHDAMYWYRQDPGQGLRLIYYSQIVNDFQKGDIAEGYSVSREKKESFPLTVTSAQKNPTAFYLCASSIGEQGAKNIQYFGAGTRLSVL.

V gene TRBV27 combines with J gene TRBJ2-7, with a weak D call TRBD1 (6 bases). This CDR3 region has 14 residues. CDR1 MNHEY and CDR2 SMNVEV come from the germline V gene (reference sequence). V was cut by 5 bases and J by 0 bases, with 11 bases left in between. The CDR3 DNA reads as TGTGCCAGCAGTCCCCGACAGGACTCCTACGAGCAGTACTTC. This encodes CASSPRQDSYEQYF.